These T cell receptor beta chains were read from a single sample in a study of CD8+ T cells in alopecia areata. Profiled with immunoSEQ multiplex PCR; TCRdb holds only in-frame clones, not every one. Counted here are under 110,000 clones, roughly 56% occurring once; the ten biggest clones make up approximately 16%. Source: CD8+ T cells sorted from blood, taken around week 55, from a patient treated with tofacitinib. The receptors come from a human donor with alopecia areata. CDR3s include the opening cysteine and the closing phenylalanine or tryptophan. Each record gives: clone size, J gene, V gene, D gene, CDR3 protein, CDR3 DNA. A D gene is named only where the DNA matches it firmly. Where a row states a size, it is once, few, many or the class of an expanded clone; other rows omit it.

few	TRBJ1-5	TRBV2	-	CASTQGSQPQHF	TGTGCCAGCACACAGGGTAGCCAGCCCCAGCATTTT
-	TRBJ1-5	TRBV5-6	-	CASSPASGQPQHF	TGTGCCAGCAGTCCGGCCTCGGGCCAGCCCCAGCATTTT
-	TRBJ2-2	TRBV7-7	-	CASSLTGNTGELFF	TGTGCTAGCAGCCTGACAGGGAACACCGGGGAGCTGTTTTTT
few	TRBJ2-3	TRBV6-4	TRBD2	CASSEQAGGGSTDTQYF	TGTGCCAGCAGTGAACAAGCGGGGGGCGGTAGCACAGATACGCAGTATTTT
once	TRBJ1-5	TRBV6-5	-	CASSTQGGNQPQHF	TGTGCCAGCAGCACACAGGGAGGCAATCAGCCCCAGCATTTT
-	TRBJ2-2	TRBV11-1	-	CASTLGANTGELFF	TGTGCCAGCACCTTGGGGGCGAACACCGGGGAGCTGTTTTTT
-	TRBJ1-1	TRBV30	-	CAWSVRLRENTEAFF	TGTGCCTGGAGTGTACGGCTCCGGGAGAACACTGAAGCTTTCTTT
-	TRBJ1-5	TRBV27	TRBD1	CASSFRGLGNQPQHF	TGTGCCAGCAGTTTCAGGGGGCTGGGCAATCAGCCCCAGCATTTT
-	TRBJ1-2	TRBV5-1	TRBD1	CASSLATGDYGYTF	TGCGCCAGCAGCTTGGCGACAGGGGACTATGGCTACACCTTC
few	TRBJ2-1	TRBV7-8	TRBD1	CASSPGTGAYNEQFF	TGTGCCAGCAGCCCCGGGACAGGGGCCTACAATGAGCAGTTCTTC
-	TRBJ2-2	TRBV10-3	-	CAISQTIKGAGELFF	TGTGCCATCAGCCAAACCATTAAGGGCGCCGGGGAGCTGTTTTTT
-	TRBJ1-4	TRBV5-1	-	CASSLTSETTNEKLFF	TGCGCCAGCAGCTTGACTTCAGAAACAACTAATGAAAAACTGTTTTTT
-	TRBJ2-1	TRBV13	-	CASSLSLVDNEQFF	TGTGCCAGCAGCTTGTCCCTAGTAGACAATGAGCAGTTCTTC